This T cell receptor beta chain was obtained from a study of a mutant IDH1 vaccine in newly diagnosed glioma. Turning to the study itself: Patients under treatment included about 60% males and approximately 40% females and had a mean age of approximately 40 years. Beforehand, treatment had been radiotherapy, temozolomide, or both; the majority received both.

Remarks on this clone: Its antigen is unidentified.

The time point: baseline, week 1 (first vaccination visit). Treatment: pre-vaccination baseline after standard-of-care therapy. Diagnosis in the donors showed new WHO grade 3 or 4 astrocytomas that were IDH1-mutant and ATRX-lost. The study's findings and limits: The vaccine induced immune responses, and these occurred in more than 80% of patients.

Trimming removed 4 bases from V and 8 bases from J; junction bases left unmatched: 10. The CDR3 is 16 residues long. Germline V gives CDR1 SGHNT, CDR2 YYREEE (reference sequence). The protocol was immunoSEQ multiplex PCR, while the TCRdb copy is restricted to in-frame clones and leaves out a portion. The profile shows tens of thousands of clones, roughly four fifths of them singletons. The genes are TRBV5-4 and TRBJ1-6; 9 positions match TRBD1. The TCR sequence derives from a man between 40 and 49 years old with glioma. Some clones in this sample may be carry-over from other donors' samples. The specimen was PBMCs, collected from a glioma patient treated with radiotherapy, temozolomide or both. CDR3 loop: CASSPSWDRADSPLHF. CDR3 bases: TGTGCCAGCAGCCCAAGTTGGGACAGGGCTGATTCACCCCTCCACTTT.